The following is a T cell receptor (beta chain) sequence with its context. This CDR3 region has 16 residues. V gave up 5 bases and J gave up 2 bases; unmatched junction bases: 3. Germline V gene sequence: CDR1 MNHEY, CDR2 SVGEGT. These data originate in a study of blood T cell repertoires in COVID-19. Some clones are missing from TCRdb's copy, which holds only in-frame ones; the method was immunoSEQ multiplex PCR. The sample records approximately 76,000 clones, 85% to 90% being singletons. The chain employs TRBV6-2 or TRBV6-3 and TRBJ2-1, with 13 bases aligning to TRBD2. The TCR comes from a woman older than 75 with active or convalescent COVID-19. The sample consisted of peripheral blood. The CDR3 DNA follows: TGTGCCAGCAGTCCGACTAGCGGGGGGCCCTACAATGAGCAGTTCTTC. Protein: CASSPTSGGPYNEQFF.